This record concerns one T cell receptor beta chain sequence. Its antigen is unknown. The record originates from a study of Graves' ophthalmopathy and Graves' hyperthyroidism. Study-level information: Peripheral blood sampling occurred at initial diagnosis, before any treatment.

The CDR3 has 15 residues. Deletions cut 4 bases from V and 1 base from J, with 13 bases between. Per the germline V gene, CDR1 is ENHRY and CDR2 is SYGVKD. In donors with ophthalmopathy, activity was moderate-to-severe, with CAS ≥3, NOSPECS ≥4 and duration under 3 months. Orbital computed tomography, together with clinical symptoms, serum thyroxine, TRAb and thyroid ultrasound, was used for diagnosis. Study findings and constraints: Most expanded clonotypes in thyroid above 0.001 frequency also showed up in blood.

Beta-chain TCR CDR3 regions were amplified from RNA transcripts. HTBI primers were used in a first-round RT-PCR, which preceded a second-round multiplex PCR. TCRdb reanalysed the multiplex PCR reads using MiXCR and keeps one entry per CDR3 protein. The table has about 640,000 distinct CDR3 sequences, approximately 39% seen once; the top ten hold roughly 3.5%. The source of this sequence is an adult man with Graves' ophthalmopathy. This chain joins TRBV10-3 and TRBJ1-1; D remains ambiguous. The sample consisted of peripheral blood. This chain's CDR3 is CAISAPAGTNTEAFF. The CDR3 DNA reads as TGTGCCATCAGTGCCCCGGCCGGAACGAACACTGAAGCTTTCTTT.